The entry below gives a single TCR beta chain sequence along with its context. The table lists this clonotype with many counts. No quality values exist for individual bases; no much larger clone is one base distant. TCR cDNA was made using 5'RACE template switching, a step that added a universal primer site and unique molecular identifiers. Priming for cDNA synthesis came from both the TCR alpha and TCR beta constant segments. Library amplification involved two PCR steps, and the second step added sample barcodes and sequencing adapters. Libraries were sequenced on Illumina HiSeq 2500 (2x100 bp) or NovaSeq (2x150 bp). The original pipeline was this. Demultiplexing of reads and collapsing into UMI consensus sequences were performed with MIGEC, and V(D)J alignment was carried out with MiXCR. Vaccine-responding clonotypes were defined with edgeR using replicate PBMC samples, requiring FDR below 0.01 and a log2 fold change above 5 up to day 15. Each bulk clonotype was labeled CD4 or CD8 based on which sequenced repertoire, CD4 or CD8, contained the clonotype at higher abundance. Clonotype frequencies in memory subsets were weighted by FACS-sorted cell numbers to estimate each clone's distribution across memory phenotypes. Using fastp trimming at Q25 and MiXCR clonotype assembly, TCRdb reanalyzed the public sequencing data and kept in-frame beta chains. Rows with one shared CDR3 protein collapse into an entry with the most common genes and DNA. The authors' filters were not applied to this entry. For this sample there are roughly 30,000 distinct CDR3 sequences; 6.3% appear just once. The ten largest clones add up to approximately 25% of the sample.

Taken with the paper, the label for treatment or condition translates to: live attenuated yellow fever vaccine strain. PBMCs were isolated from peripheral blood using a standard Ficoll-Paque protocol. RNA from sorted memory subsets was extracted with the RNeasy Micro Kit. The data were obtained in a study of T cells after yellow fever vaccination (dated by TCRdb to between 2018 and 2021). Study-wide context: Using CD3, CD45RA, CCR7 and CD95 staining, memory subsets (EM, EMRA, CM and Tscm) were sorted on a BD FACS Aria III. Libraries from fractions with low cell numbers were prepared with the SMART-Seq v4 Ultra Low Input RNA kit. Memory subsets were sorted on days 0, 15 and 45 and at 18 months after primary vaccination, and on days 0, 15 and 45 after the 30-year booster. Bulk TCR alpha and beta repertoires were sequenced longitudinally to track T-cell clones before and after primary and booster YFV17D yellow fever vaccination. Bulk PBMC replicates and cell subsets were isolated from blood drawn at multiple timepoints before and after both primary and secondary immunization. The cohort comprised two healthy male donors, one aged 18 to 30 and one aged 30 to 40 years. Overall results and qualifications from the work: Most clones expanded after primary vaccination (around 96% of CD4 and roughly 90% of CD8) were re-detected after the booster, suggesting that broad memory maintenance occurred. On day 0, almost all vaccine-responding clonotypes were below detection in the sorted memory subsets. Because abundant contaminating clonotypes from the bulk population could be contained in FACS-sorted repertoires, computational filtering was required. Compared with the primary T-cell response, the secondary T-cell response was weaker but faster, peaking on day 5 rather than day 15. The study included only two donors, which limits how far the findings can be generalized. A small fraction of clonotypes showed up in both the CD4 and CD8 compartments, probably as a result of convergent recombination.

The cysteine opens and the phenylalanine closes a CDR3 of 13 amino acids. Only CDR3 DNA remains: 39 bases, in frame from the first base. A distance of 9 bases separates the germline ends of V and J, which lose 0 bases and 9 bases respectively. From the germline V gene (reference sequence), CDR1 is MNHEY and CDR2 is SMNVEV. This sequence uses TRBV27 and TRBJ2-1; tentative D gene TRBD2, with 6 bases matching. The specimen was PBMCs, either bulk or a sorted T-cell subset (CD4+, CD8+, memory, or dextramer-sorted; not recorded which), collected on the day of the yellow fever booster vaccination. This receptor was obtained from a man aged 25 to 45 who received the YFV17D yellow fever vaccine. Here is the DNA: TGTGCCAGCAGTTTATCTTCGGGGGTTGAGCAGTTCTTC. Translated, this gives CASSLSSGVEQFF.